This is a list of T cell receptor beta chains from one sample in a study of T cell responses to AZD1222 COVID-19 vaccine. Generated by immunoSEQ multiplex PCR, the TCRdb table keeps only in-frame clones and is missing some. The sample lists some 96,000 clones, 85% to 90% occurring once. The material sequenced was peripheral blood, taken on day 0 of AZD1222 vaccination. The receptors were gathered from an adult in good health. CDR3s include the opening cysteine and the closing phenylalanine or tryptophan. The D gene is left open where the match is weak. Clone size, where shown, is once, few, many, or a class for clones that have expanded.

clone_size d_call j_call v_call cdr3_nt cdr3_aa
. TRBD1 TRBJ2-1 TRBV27 TGTGCCAGCATCCCAGACAGGGCGGGTGGGAATGAGCAGTTCTTC CASIPDRAGGNEQFF
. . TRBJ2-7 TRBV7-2 TGTGCCAGCAGCTCCGATACGGCTTACGAGCAGTACTTC CASSSDTAYEQYF
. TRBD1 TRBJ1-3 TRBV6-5 TGTGCCAGCAACAGGGGAGCGGGAAACACCATATATTTT CASNRGAGNTIYF
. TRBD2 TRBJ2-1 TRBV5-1 TGCGCCAGCAGCTTGACTAGCGGAACCTACAATGAGCAGTTCTTC CASSLTSGTYNEQFF
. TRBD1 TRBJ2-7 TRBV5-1 TGCGCCAGCAGCTTGGCTGACAGGGGAGGTGGCAACGAGCAGTACTTC CASSLADRGGGNEQYF
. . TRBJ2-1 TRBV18 TGTGCCAGCTCACCTGTGGGCTCCTACAATGAGCAGTTCTTC CASSPVGSYNEQFF
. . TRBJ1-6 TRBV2 TGTGCCAGCATGCGGGACTCGAGCGGTTCACCCCTCCACTTT CASMRDSSGSPLHF
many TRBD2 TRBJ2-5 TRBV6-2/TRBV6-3 TGTGCCAGCAGTTGGACTAGCGGGGGGGCAGAGACCCAGTACTTC CASSWTSGGAETQYF
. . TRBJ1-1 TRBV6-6 TGTGCCAGCAGTTTACCAGGCGGGGCTGAAGCTTTCTTT CASSLPGGAEAFF
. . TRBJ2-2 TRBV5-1 TGCGCCAGCAGCTTGGGTTCAGGGAAGAACACCGGGGAGCTGTTTTTT CASSLGSGKNTGELFF
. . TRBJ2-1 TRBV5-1 TGCGCCAGCAGCTACGGGAGCAGTATTGTGTCCTACAATGAGCAGTTCTTC CASSYGSSIVSYNEQFF
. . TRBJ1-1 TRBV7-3 TGTGCCAGCAGCATCGACCACGGGAAGGCTGAAGCTTTCTTT CASSIDHGKAEAFF
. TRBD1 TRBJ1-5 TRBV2 TGTGCCAGCGGGGACAGGGATAATCAGCCCCAGCATTTT CASGDRDNQPQHF
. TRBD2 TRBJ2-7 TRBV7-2 TGTGCCAGCAGCTTAACTAGCGGTTCACCCGAGCAGTACTTC CASSLTSGSPEQYF
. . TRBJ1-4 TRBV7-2 TGTGCCAGCAGCATCAAAGGGCAGGGCAGCGAAAAACTGTTTTTT CASSIKGQGSEKLFF
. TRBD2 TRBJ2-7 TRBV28 TGTGCCAGCAGTTTAGGACTAGCCTACGAGCAGTACTTC CASSLGLAYEQYF
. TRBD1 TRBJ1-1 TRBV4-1 TGCGCCAGCAGCCTGACTACAGGGGGGGGGACTGAAGCTTTCTTT CASSLTTGGGTEAFF
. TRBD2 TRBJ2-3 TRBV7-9 TGTGCCAGCAGCAAGACTAGCGGGGGACCAGATACGCAGTATTTT CASSKTSGGPDTQYF
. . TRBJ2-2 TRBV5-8 TGTGCCAGCAGTTGGACGGGACTCGCGAACACCGGGGAGCTGTTTTTT CASSWTGLANTGELFF
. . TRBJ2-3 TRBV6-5 TGTGCCAGCAGCGCCCGTGAGGCGGGTACGCAGTATTTT CASSAREAGTQYF
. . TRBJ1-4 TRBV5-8 TGTGCCAGCAGCCCCGGACACCTCAATGAAAAACTGTTTTTT CASSPGHLNEKLFF
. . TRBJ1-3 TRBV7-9 TGTGCCAGCAGCGCACGGGTGGGCTATGGAAACACCATATATTTT CASSARVGYGNTIYF
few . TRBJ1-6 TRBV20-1 TGCAGTGCTAGTTGGGGTAAAACCAATTCACCCCTCCACTTT CSASWGKTNSPLHF
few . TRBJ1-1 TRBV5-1 TGCGCCAGCAGCTTGGTTGCGGGGGACACTGAAGCTTTCTTT CASSLVAGDTEAFF
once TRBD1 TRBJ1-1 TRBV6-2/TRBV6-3 TGTGCCAGCAGTTACTCCCGGGACAGGGACCTGGTGGGCACTGAAGCTTTCTTT CASSYSRDRDLVGTEAFF
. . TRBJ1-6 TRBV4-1 TGCGCCAGCAGCCAAGATTATAATTCACCCCTCCACTTT CASSQDYNSPLHF
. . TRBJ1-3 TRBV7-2 TGTGCCAGCAGCTCATACAGGGACTCTGGAAACACCATATATTTT CASSSYRDSGNTIYF
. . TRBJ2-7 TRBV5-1 TGCGCCAGCAGCTTGGGGACGGCCCTCTACGAGCAGTACTTC CASSLGTALYEQYF
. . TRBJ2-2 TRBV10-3 TGTGCCATCAGTGAGGGACAGCTACACACCGGGGAGCTGTTTTTT CAISEGQLHTGELFF
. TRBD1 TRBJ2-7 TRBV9 TGTGCCAGCAGCGCAGGGACAGGGCGCGAGCAGTACTTC CASSAGTGREQYF
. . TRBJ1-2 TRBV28 TGTGCCAGCAGGTTATCTTTCTTTATGAGGGGGGTATTGGATGGCTACACCTTC CASRLSFFMRGVLDGYTF
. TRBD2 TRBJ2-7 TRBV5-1 TGCGCCAGCACGGGAGGGTCCTCCACAAGCGAGCAGTACTTC CASTGGSSTSEQYF
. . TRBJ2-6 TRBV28 TGTGCCAGCAGAGCATTGGGTGTGTGGGCCAACGTCCTGACTTTC CASRALGVWANVLTF
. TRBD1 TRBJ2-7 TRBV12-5 TGTGCTAGTGGAGACACAGGGGGCTCCTACGAGCAGTACTTC CASGDTGGSYEQYF
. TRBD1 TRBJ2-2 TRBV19 TGTGCCAGTAGTTCCGAAGACAGGGGTACGAACACCGGGGAGCTGTTTTTT CASSSEDRGTNTGELFF
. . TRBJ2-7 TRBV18 TGTGCCAGCTCACCATTGGGTAGCGCCTACGAGCAGTACTTC CASSPLGSAYEQYF
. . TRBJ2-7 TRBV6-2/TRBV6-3 TGTGCCAGCAGTTACCGGGTTACCCCCCCCTACGAGCAGTACTTC CASSYRVTPPYEQYF
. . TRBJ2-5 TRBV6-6 TGTGCCAGCAGTTACGACAGGTGGCAAGAGACCCAGTACTTC CASSYDRWQETQYF
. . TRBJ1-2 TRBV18 TGTGCCAGCTCACCTCCCTCGGACCATGGCTACACCTTC CASSPPSDHGYTF
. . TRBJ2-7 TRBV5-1 TGCGCCAGCAGCTTGGCCGGCGAACCCTACGAGCAGTACTTC CASSLAGEPYEQYF
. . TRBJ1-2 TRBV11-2 TGTGCCAGCAGCCCCCTTAGAGGGAGACCCTTTTATGGCTACACCTTC CASSPLRGRPFYGYTF
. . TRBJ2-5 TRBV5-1 TGCGCCAGCAGCTTGGGATCCAGCGGGGAGACCCAGTACTTC CASSLGSSGETQYF
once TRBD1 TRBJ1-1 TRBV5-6 TGTGCCAGCAGCGAAACAGGGGCGCCGAACACTGAAGCTTTCTTT CASSETGAPNTEAFF
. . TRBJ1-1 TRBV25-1 TGTGCCAGCAGCCCGGGATTGTTGGTGAACACTGAAGCTTTCTTT CASSPGLLVNTEAFF
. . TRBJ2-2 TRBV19 TGTGCCAGTACCACTAAGCGCGGACAGTCGAACACCGGGGAGCTGTTTTTT CASTTKRGQSNTGELFF
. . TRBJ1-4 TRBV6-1 TGTGCCAGCAGTGAGCTGCGGGGCACAACTAATGAAAAACTGTTTTTT CASSELRGTTNEKLFF
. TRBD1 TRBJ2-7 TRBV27 TGTGCCAGCAGTCCCCGGGACAGGGGGAACGAGCAGTACTTC CASSPRDRGNEQYF
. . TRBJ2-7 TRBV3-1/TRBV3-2 TGTGCCAGCAGCCAAGAAGGGACCTCCTACGAGCAGTACTTC CASSQEGTSYEQYF
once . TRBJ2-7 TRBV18 TGTGCCAGCCCCGCGGCGAGCGCCTCCTACGAGCAGTACTTC CASPAASASYEQYF
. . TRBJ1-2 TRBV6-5 TGTGCCAGCAGTTACTCGATTTTCGGGGGCCACTATGGCTACACCTTC CASSYSIFGGHYGYTF
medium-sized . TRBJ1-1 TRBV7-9 TGTGCCAGCAGCTTCCCTTCGGATGGGAGCATGAACACTGAAGCTTTCTTT CASSFPSDGSMNTEAFF
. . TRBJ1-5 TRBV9 TGTGCCAGCAGTCAATCTCCGGGCCTATTATGGGGAGGAAGCAATCAGCCCCAGCATTTT CASSQSPGLLWGGSNQPQHF
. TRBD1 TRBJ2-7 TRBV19 TGTGCCAGTAGTAATCCGGGACAGGGGGCGGACGAGCAGTACTTC CASSNPGQGADEQYF
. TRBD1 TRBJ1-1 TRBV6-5 TGTGCCAGCAGGCGGACAGGGTGGGACACTGAAGCTTTCTTT CASRRTGWDTEAFF
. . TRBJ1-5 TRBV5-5 TGTGCCAGCAGCTGGGGGTGGAATCAGCCCCAGCATTTT CASSWGWNQPQHF
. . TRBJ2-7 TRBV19 TGTGCCACGAGGGCTTCAACCTCCTACGAGCAGTACTTC CATRASTSYEQYF
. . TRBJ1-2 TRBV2 TGTGCCAGCATTTTTCAGGGGCTTAACTATGGCTACACCTTC CASIFQGLNYGYTF
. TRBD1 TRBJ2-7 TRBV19 TGTGCCAGTAGAAAAAGAGACAGGGACTACGAGCAGTACTTC CASRKRDRDYEQYF
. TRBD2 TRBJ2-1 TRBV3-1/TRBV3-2 TGTGCCAGCAGCCACGCCGGGACTAGCCCCTCCAATGAGCAGTTCTTC CASSHAGTSPSNEQFF
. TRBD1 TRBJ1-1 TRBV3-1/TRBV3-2 TGTGCCAGCAGCGACCGGGACAGGGGGCGCCAGGCCACTGAAGCTTTCTTT CASSDRDRGRQATEAFF